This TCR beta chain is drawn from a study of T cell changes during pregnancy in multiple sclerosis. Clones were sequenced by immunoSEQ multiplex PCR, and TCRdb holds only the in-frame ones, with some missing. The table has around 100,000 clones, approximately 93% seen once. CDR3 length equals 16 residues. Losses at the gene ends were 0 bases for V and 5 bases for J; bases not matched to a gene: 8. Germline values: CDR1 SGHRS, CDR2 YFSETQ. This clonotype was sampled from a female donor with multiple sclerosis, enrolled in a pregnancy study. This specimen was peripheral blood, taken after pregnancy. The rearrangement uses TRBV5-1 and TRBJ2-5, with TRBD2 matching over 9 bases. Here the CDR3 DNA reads TGCGCCAGCAGCTTGGCCATTGCGGGGGGGCCCGAGACCCAGTACTTC. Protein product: CASSLAIAGGPETQYF.